Sequencing of this TCR beta chain was carried out in a study of cytomegalovirus exposure and HLA in healthy donors. Trimming at V came to 0 bases and at J to 0 bases, leaving 9 bases not matched to a gene. Germline loops: CDR1 SQVTM, CDR2 ANQGSEA. The CDR3 loop spans 17 amino acids. Every donor was a healthy person donating bone marrow. PCR used 60 Vbeta primers and 13 Jbeta primers. Clones were sequenced by immunoSEQ multiplex PCR, and TCRdb holds only the in-frame ones, with some missing. The data show some 120,000 clones, roughly 80% seen once. The sample was PBMCs. The V and J genes are TRBV29-1 and TRBJ2-7, with TRBD2 matching 9 bases. The clonotype comes from a young man in good health and CMV-seronegative. In nucleotides, the CDR3 is TGCAGCGTTGAAGATGGTAGCGGGGGCTATCGCTCCTACGAGCAGTACTTC. Translating it yields CSVEDGSGGYRSYEQYF.